Listed below are T cell receptor beta chains from one sample, sequenced in a study of blood T cell repertoires in COVID-19. Sequenced by immunoSEQ multiplex PCR; TCRdb stores in-frame clones only, minus some. The sample shows just over 300,000 clones, about nine tenths of them seen only once. Sequencing used PBMCs or T cells enriched from blood (not recorded which). These TCRs come from a man aged 25 to 45 who had recovered from COVID-19. Both conserved end residues are part of each CDR3. Each record gives: J gene, V gene, CDR3 protein.

>TRBJ2-4|TRBV27
CASSLSRASGEGNIQYF
>TRBJ2-7|TRBV5-4
CASSPGTSGVYEQYF
>TRBJ2-2|TRBV23-1
CASSQSRDRDRESWRTGELFF
>TRBJ1-2|TRBV11-2
CASSSADRKRGYTF
>TRBJ2-6|TRBV10-2
CASSVQGWGNVLTF
>TRBJ2-7|TRBV13
CASSLGGVAGSYEQYF
>TRBJ2-2|TRBV2
CARGSNTGELFF
>TRBJ2-5|TRBV3-1/TRBV3-2
CASSQGLTGQETQYF
>TRBJ2-5|TRBV11-2
CASSPPGWETQYF
>TRBJ1-6|TRBV3-1/TRBV3-2
CASSHYGQGYNSPLHF
>TRBJ1-4|TRBV3-1/TRBV3-2
CASSARTASNEKLFF
>TRBJ2-7|TRBV27
CASSRTGAFSYEQYF
>TRBJ2-5|TRBV11-2
CASSLVGRGGLETQYF
>TRBJ2-1|TRBV2
CASSGGQGSTYNEQFF
>TRBJ2-3|TRBV7-9
CASSLPLRNTDTQYF
>TRBJ1-1|TRBV24-1
CATVGTPRGNTEAFF
>TRBJ2-1|TRBV3-1/TRBV3-2
CASSPATGYGSSYNEQFF
>TRBJ2-1|TRBV2
CASTLIGTGLYNEQFF
>TRBJ2-7|TRBV18
CASSPRSGITYEQYF
>TRBJ1-3|TRBV28
CASSSARGSSGNTIYF
>TRBJ2-3|TRBV6-2/TRBV6-3
CASSYPTSGGADTQYF
>TRBJ2-5|TRBV2
CASNKEDRVGTQYF
>TRBJ1-2|TRBV11-2
CASSPPAQTGVVSRGYTF
>TRBJ2-4|TRBV14
CASSRHDRAKNIQYF
>TRBJ2-2|TRBV14
CASSQGGAGGPKVGELFF
>TRBJ2-1|TRBV28
CASRSRSHEQFF
>TRBJ2-7|TRBV18
CASSPRGTALYEQYF
>TRBJ2-1|TRBV5-1
CASSPEAGDHYNEQFF
>TRBJ1-2|TRBV14
CASSQGLQDCTF
>TRBJ1-5|TRBV30
CAWAQGFSNQPQHF
>TRBJ1-1|TRBV12-2
CASRLNKGDGTEAFF
>TRBJ1-6|TRBV5-4
CASKLGLSNNSPLHF
>TRBJ2-3|TRBV4-2
CASSPGLAGGNTDTQYF
>TRBJ2-1|TRBV6-5
CASRDRATYNEQFF
>TRBJ2-4|TRBV4-1
CASSPPTVAENIQYF
>TRBJ2-3|TRBV28
CASSPNPQRGAGDTQYF
>TRBJ1-3|TRBV3-1/TRBV3-2
CASNRQGNSGNTIYF
>TRBJ2-1|TRBV11-2
CASSWWTANEQFF
>TRBJ1-2|TRBV27
CASREMGTEINYGYTF
>TRBJ2-6|TRBV2
CASSERGNSGANVLTF
>TRBJ1-5|TRBV4-1
CASSPLGRAQPQHF
>TRBJ2-1|TRBV5-1
CASSLLAGGLENEQFF
>TRBJ2-1|TRBV3-1/TRBV3-2
CASSQGRQTVKFF
>TRBJ1-1|TRBV12-5
CASGWGLNTEAFF
>TRBJ1-1|TRBV7-6
CASSQDRGNTEAFF
>TRBJ1-1|TRBV3-1/TRBV3-2
CASSRGTGIGTEAFF
>TRBJ1-5|TRBV28
CASSLGSGGWSNQPQHF
>TRBJ2-7|TRBV27
CASSPFEASTYEQYF
>TRBJ2-2|TRBV6-6
CASSLEGGGELFF
>TRBJ2-3|TRBV19
CASSPERQIGGYTDTQYF
>TRBJ1-2|TRBV9
CASSLRGTGLSYGYTF
>TRBJ2-7|TRBV6-5
CASRDRGYEQYF